The 32 T cell receptor beta chains presented below share a single source sample, sequenced in a study of blood T cell repertoires in COVID-19. Libraries were prepared by immunoSEQ multiplex PCR; TCRdb keeps only in-frame clonotypes and omits some of them. Of 40,000 to 45,000 clones in the sample, 89% were seen once. Input material: peripheral blood. These receptors all stem from a middle-aged man with active COVID-19.

J is TRBJ1-6 and V is TRBV28; D perhaps matches TRBD1 (6 bases). The CDR3 spans 13 residues. Germline V gene sequence: CDR1 MDHEN, CDR2 SYDVKM. V lost 6 bases to trimming and J lost 6 bases, with 9 bases between them. CDR3 DNA: TGTGCCAGCAGGTACAGGGTTAATTCACCCCTCCACTTT. Amino acid sequence: CASRYRVNSPLHF.

The gene calls are TRBV7-8 and TRBJ2-7; the match to TRBD2 covers 7 bases. The CDR3 consists of 15 residues. Germline-derived CDR1 and CDR2 are SGHVS and FQNEAQ. V lost 5 bases to trimming and J lost 7 bases; unmatched junction nucleotides: 14. The CDR3 spells CASSHGLEEGWEQYF. CDR3 bases: TGTGCCAGCAGCCACGGACTAGAGGAGGGCTGGGAGCAGTACTTC.

The chain recombines TRBV28 with TRBJ2-7, with D maybe TRBD2 (6 bases). Germline CDR1 MDHEN, CDR2 SYDVKM. This CDR3 contains 16 residues. Trimming stripped 5 bases from V and 4 bases from J, with 21 bases between. Here the CDR3 DNA reads TGTGCCAGCAGTACTAAACTAGGCGGTGGGAGGTACGAGCAGTACTTC. This encodes CASSTKLGGGRYEQYF. Drawing the rest from reference TRBV28 and TRBJ2-7, the complete variable domain is DVKVTQSSRYLVKRTGEKVFLECVQDMDHENMFWYRQDPGLGLRLIYFSYDVKMKEKGDIPEGYSVSREKKERFSLILESASTNQTSMYLCASSTKLGGGRYEQYFGPGTRLTVT.

The J gene is TRBJ2-1, the V gene TRBV19; 16 nucleotides align to TRBD2. The CDR3 contains 17 residues. Germline CDR1 LNHDA, CDR2 SQIVND (reference sequence). V shed 2 bases and J 5 bases; nucleotides not matched to a gene: 3. CDR3 amino acids: CASSILGLAGGNNEQFF. For the CDR3, the DNA is TGTGCCAGTAGTATATTGGGACTAGCGGGAGGGAACAATGAGCAGTTCTTC.

The chain carries TRBV6-5 and TRBJ2-1, with 13 nucleotides matching TRBD2. The V segment lost 3 bases and the J segment 9 bases; nucleotides outside the gene matches: 8. The length of the CDR3 is 16 residues. The germline V gene encodes CDR1 MNHEY and CDR2 SVGAGI. The CDR3 DNA follows: TGTGCCAGCAGTTATCCAACTAGCGGGAGGGCCAGTGAGCAGTTCTTC. Amino acid sequence: CASSYPTSGRASEQFF.

The chain joins TRBV7-2 to TRBJ2-2; D is perhaps TRBD1 (6 bases). The CDR3 has 16 residues. Trimming took off 2 bases at V and 7 bases at J, with 17 bases between the two ends. Germline lookup yields CDR1 SGHTA and CDR2 FQGNSA. CDR3: CASSLQGSRVSGELFF. In nucleotides, the CDR3 is TGTGCCAGCAGCTTACAGGGGTCCCGAGTTAGCGGGGAGCTGTTTTTT.

The chain is built from TRBV12-3 or TRBV12-4 and TRBJ2-2; D might be TRBD1 (6 bases). The CDR3 is 13 residues long. Between the trimmed V and J ends, which lost 2 bases and 5 bases, there was a span of 6 bases. CDR3 in amino acids: CASSLRGTGELFF. As DNA, the CDR3 is TGTGCCAGCAGTTTAAGGGGGACCGGGGAGCTGTTTTTT.

The chain employs TRBV3-1 (or the pseudogene TRBV3-2) and TRBJ1-4; a weak D match, TRBD1 (5 bases). This CDR3 comprises 15 residues. CDR1 and CDR2 from the germline V gene are LGHDT and YNNKEL (reference sequence). V was shortened by 6 bases and J by 1 base, with 12 bases between the two germline ends. CDR3: CASSSNRQTNEKLFF. CDR3 nucleotide sequence: TGTGCCAGCAGTTCGAACAGGCAAACTAATGAAAAACTGTTTTTT.

The sample holds one count of this clone. CDR3 coding DNA: TGTGCCAGCAGCCCCGGGGGGCGAAGCACAGATACGCAGTATTTT. Amino acid sequence: CASSPGGRSTDTQYF. This chain connects TRBV5-6 to TRBJ2-3; tentative D call: TRBD2 (7 bases). Germline assignment: CDR1 SGHDT and CDR2 YYEEEE. The CDR3 is 15 residues long. Deletions cut 4 bases from V and 0 bases from J, with 12 bases between.

This chain connects TRBV5-4 to TRBJ2-1; weak D call: TRBD2 (6 bases). From germline, CDR1 is SGHNT and CDR2 YYREEE (reference sequence). Trimming shortened V by 7 bases and J by 7 bases, and 21 bases separated the two germline ends. The length of the CDR3 is 15 residues. The CDR3 nucleotides are TGTGCCAGCTCCCCCCCGGGACTGGAATTTAATGAGCAGTTCTTC. Translating gives CASSPPGLEFNEQFF.

V is TRBV7-2 and J is TRBJ2-1, with 7 nucleotides matching TRBD2. The CDR3 is 18 amino acids. The V segment lost 2 bases and the J segment 2 bases; nucleotides outside the gene matches: 12. Looked up from germline, CDR1 is SGHTA and CDR2 is FQGNSA. The DNA for the CDR3 is TGTGCCAGCAGCTTAAGGGGTGCGGGAGTGGTCCCCTACAATGAGCAGTTCTTC. Residues: CASSLRGAGVVPYNEQFF.

The chain couples TRBV7-9 to TRBJ1-4; 10 bases map to TRBD1. CDR1 SEHNR and CDR2 FQNEAQ come from the germline V gene (reference sequence). The CDR3 loop spans 12 amino acids. The V and J ends lost 11 bases and 8 bases, in that order; junction bases with no gene match: 5. The chain's CDR3 is CAAGTGVEKLFF. CDR3 bases: TGTGCCGCTGGGACAGGGGTAGAAAAACTGTTTTTT.

Only a few counts were recorded for this clone. This chain joins TRBV3-1 (or the pseudogene TRBV3-2) and TRBJ1-4; TRBD1 aligns across 9 bases. The CDR3 length is 17 residues. V shed 1 base and J 7 bases; nucleotides not matched to a gene: 10. The germline gives CDR1 LGHDT, CDR2 YNNKEL (reference sequence). This CDR3 is CASSQVGSGQGSEKLFF. The CDR3 coding sequence is TGTGCCAGCAGCCAAGTTGGGTCGGGACAGGGCAGTGAAAAACTGTTTTTT.

The genes are TRBV28 and TRBJ2-7; D is perhaps TRBD2 (6 bases). CDR1 is MDHEN, CDR2 SYDVKM, per germline. V was shortened by 6 bases and J by 3 bases, with 12 bases between the two germline ends. The length of the CDR3 is 13 residues. CDR3 bases: TGTGCCAGCAGCATTACTAGCCTCTACGAGCAGTACTTC. It yields the protein CASSITSLYEQYF.

A word on this clone: An end of the junction differs from the germline gene, which may be a read error. The chain recombines TRBV18 with TRBJ2-7, with 7 positions matching TRBD2. Germline CDR1 KGHSH, CDR2 LQKENI. The CDR3 has 16 amino acids. The CDR3 bases are TGTGCCAGCCCACCGGGAGGTAGGGGTTCCTCCTACGAGCAGTACTTC. Translation gives CASPPGGRGSSYEQYF.

The V and J genes are TRBV7-9 and TRBJ1-2; tentative D call: TRBD1 (5 bases). There are 13 residues in the CDR3. The germline V gene has CDR1 SEHNR and CDR2 FQNEAQ (reference sequence). The V end was cut by 7 bases, the J end by 4 bases, with 13 bases between. The CDR3 spells CASIQQAGYGYTF. CDR3 DNA sequence: TGTGCCAGCATCCAACAGGCCGGCTATGGCTACACCTTC.

The rearrangement uses TRBV3-1 (or the pseudogene TRBV3-2) and TRBJ2-2; TRBD2 might be the D (5 bases). This CDR3 comprises 13 residues. Deletions cut 1 base from V and 5 bases from J, with 5 bases between. Germline values: CDR1 LGHDT, CDR2 YNNKEL (reference sequence). The CDR3 reads CASSQGGTGELFF. The CDR3 DNA follows: TGTGCCAGCAGCCAAGGAGGGACCGGGGAGCTGTTTTTT.

This clone was picked up one time. The V gene is TRBV4-3, the J gene TRBJ2-3; D is undetermined. The CDR3 spans 13 residues. The germline gives CDR1 LGHNA, CDR2 YSLEER. Trimming cost V 5 bases and J 2 bases, with 8 bases left between them. Here the CDR3 DNA reads TGCGCCAGCAGCTCCCAACTCACAGATACGCAGTATTTT. It specifies CASSSQLTDTQYF.

V and J are TRBV18 and TRBJ2-5; D unclear. CDR1 KGHSH and CDR2 LQKENI come from the germline V gene. The CDR3 runs to 15 residues. V shed 4 bases and J shed 5 bases, with 17 bases lying between them. The chain's CDR3 is CASSLSRRSEETQYF. In DNA form, the CDR3 reads TGTGCCAGCTCACTCTCCAGACGGTCGGAGGAGACCCAGTACTTC. Full variable domain (missing parts from reference TRBV18 and TRBJ2-5): NAGVMQNPRHLVRRRGQEARLRCSPMKGHSHVYWYRQLPEEGLKFMVYLQKENIIDESGMPKERFSAEFPKEGPSILRIQQVVRGDSAAYFCASSLSRRSEETQYFGPGTRLLVL.

V is TRBV10-2 and J is TRBJ2-3; 9 bases line up with TRBD2. The CDR3 is 16 residues long. Germline trimming cut 0 bases from V and 5 bases from J; bases unmatched to any gene: 6. CDR1 and CDR2 (germline): WSHSY, SAAADI. CDR3 region: CASSESGGRAVDTQYF. The CDR3 DNA reads TGCGCCAGCAGTGAGTCTGGCGGGAGGGCCGTAGATACGCAGTATTTT.

This chain uses TRBV9 with TRBJ2-3, with a possible D match to TRBD1 (5 bases). V lost 3 bases, J lost 3 bases, and 8 bases lay in between. The CDR3 extends over 13 amino acids. The germline gives CDR1 SGDLS, CDR2 YYNGEE. This chain's CDR3 is CASSARDTDTQYF. DNA for the CDR3: TGTGCCAGCAGCGCCAGGGATACAGATACGCAGTATTTT.

This clone has more than one count but fewer than ten. The CDR3 here is CASSPGGGAEQYF. CDR3 bases: TGTGCCAGCAGCCCCGGGGGGGGCGCCGAGCAGTACTTC. The chain combines TRBV27 with TRBJ2-7; TRBD2 matches at 8 bases. Trimming cost V 6 bases and J 6 bases; bases outside gene matches: 7. This CDR3 has 13 residues. Germline lookup yields CDR1 MNHEY and CDR2 SMNVEV (reference sequence).

The chain couples TRBV27 to TRBJ1-1; D perhaps matches TRBD1 (5 bases). The germline V gene has CDR1 MNHEY and CDR2 SMNVEV (reference sequence). The CDR3 contains 13 residues. V lost 4 bases to trimming and J lost 7 bases, with 13 bases between them. In DNA, the CDR3 is TGTGCCAGCAGTTATGGAGAGGGACTTGAAGCTTTCTTT. Amino acids: CASSYGEGLEAFF.

The chain carries TRBV5-4 and TRBJ2-3; 12 bases are a match to TRBD2. The CDR3 is 16 residues long. The germline V gene encodes CDR1 SGHNT and CDR2 YYREEE (reference sequence). V was clipped by 0 bases and J by 7 bases; unmatched bases: 6. CDR3 sequence (DNA): TGTGCCAGCAGCTTGGGTGGGACTAGCGGGCGATATACGCAGTATTTT. It translates to CASSLGGTSGRYTQYF.

This chain connects TRBV10-3 to TRBJ2-7; 7 bases are shared with TRBD2. The V gene end was trimmed by 10 bases and the J gene end by 5 bases; junction bases not matched to a gene: 14. The length of the CDR3 is 14 residues. CDR1 is ENHRY, CDR2 SYGVKD, per germline. CDR3 in amino acids: CATLGRAGVDEQYF. In DNA form, the CDR3 reads TGTGCCACCCTTGGCCGCGCGGGAGTGGACGAGCAGTACTTC.

The rearrangement joins TRBV6-1 to TRBJ2-3; possible D gene TRBD2, 7 bases. V lost 1 base and J 1 base, leaving 12 bases between the germline ends. The CDR3 contains 16 residues. The germline gives CDR1 MNHNS, CDR2 SASEGT. The CDR3 DNA follows: TGTGCCAGCAGTGAAGGTGGAGGGGGGGGCACAGATACGCAGTATTTT. Translating gives CASSEGGGGGTDTQYF.

The chain carries TRBV7-2 and TRBJ1-5; 8 bases match TRBD1. Trimming at V came to 6 bases and at J to 7 bases, leaving 8 bases not matched to a gene. The CDR3 consists of 14 residues. Germline loops: CDR1 SGHTA, CDR2 FQGNSA. The CDR3 DNA sequence: TGTGCCAGCAGTTTCGACAGGGGCCGCCAGCCCCAGCATTTT. This translates into CASSFDRGRQPQHF.

The chain carries TRBV2 and TRBJ1-1, with a weak D call TRBD1 (6 bases). The CDR3 has 16 residues. Germline lookup yields CDR1 SNHLY and CDR2 FYNNEI. V dropped 6 bases and J dropped 0 bases, with 17 bases sitting between them. CDR3 sequence: CASSDPRGGVNTEAFF. CDR3 sequence (DNA): TGTGCCAGCAGCGACCCGAGGGGGGGCGTGAACACTGAAGCTTTCTTT.

V is TRBV6-2 or TRBV6-3 and J is TRBJ2-1, with 7 positions matching TRBD2. The length of the CDR3 is 12 residues. V gave up 6 bases and J gave up 10 bases; unmatched junction bases: 6. Germline V gives CDR1 MNHEY, CDR2 SVGEGT. This CDR3 is CASSSPGREQFF. Here the CDR3 DNA reads TGTGCCAGCAGCTCCCCCGGGAGGGAGCAGTTCTTC.

This clone was observed a single time. V gene TRBV6-5 combines with J gene TRBJ1-2, with TRBD1 identical over 10 bases. With 6 bases clipped from V and 6 bases from J, the junction kept 4 bases outside the gene matches. The CDR3 consists of 13 residues. Germline CDR1 reads MNHEY; CDR2 reads SVGAGI. The CDR3 protein is CASRRQGADGYTF. The DNA of the CDR3 is TGTGCCAGCAGAAGACAGGGGGCTGATGGCTACACCTTC.

This rearrangement joins TRBV15 to TRBJ2-1, with D unresolved. Between the trimmed V and J ends, which lost 0 bases and 6 bases, there was a span of 12 bases. Germline-derived CDR1 and CDR2 are LNHNV and YYDKDF (reference sequence). This CDR3 contains 15 residues. CDR3 residues: CATSRDRQVVNEQFF. CDR3 in DNA: TGTGCCACCAGCAGAGATAGGCAGGTGGTCAATGAGCAGTTCTTC. Full variable domain (remainder filled in from reference TRBV15 and TRBJ2-1): DAMVIQNPRYQVTQFGKPVTLSCSQTLNHNVMYWYQQKSSQAPKLLFHYYDKDFNNEADTPDNFQSRRPNTSFCFLDIRSPGLGDTAMYLCATSRDRQVVNEQFFGPGTRLTVL.

V gene TRBV6-5 combines with J gene TRBJ1-4; possibly TRBD1 for D (5 bases). V was cut by 2 bases and J by 6 bases, with 10 bases left in between. This CDR3 is built from 14 residues. The V gene's germline CDR1 is MNHEY and CDR2 SVGAGI. The DNA of the CDR3 is TGTGCCAGCAGTTACAAGGGGCGCGATGAAAAACTGTTTTTT. It specifies CASSYKGRDEKLFF.